This T cell receptor beta chain was recorded in a study of beta chain features in type 1 diabetes. Findings of the study overall: Moderate but significant shortening of TCRB CDR3s was recorded in all four CD4+ subsets from Type 1 diabetes patients.

Points on this clone: Its antigen remains unidentified.

Every isolated RNA sample was fully reverse transcribed, so sequencing captured expressed TCRB transcripts. Libraries were prepared by immunoSEQ multiplex PCR; TCRdb keeps only in-frame clonotypes and omits some of them. The top ten clones hold 2.6% of a sample with approximately 120,000 clones, approximately 15% of them seen once. Deletions cut 0 bases from V and 1 base from J, with 9 bases between. This CDR3 region has 15 residues. Germline V gives CDR1 SGHRS, CDR2 YFSETQ. Sequencing input: central memory CD4+ T cells from blood. This clonotype was sampled from a man between 18 and 29 years old with type 1 diabetes. This sequence joins TRBV5-1 and TRBJ2-3, with D unresolved. DNA for the CDR3: TGCGCCAGCAGCTTGGCCGGGTCGGGCACAGATACGCAGTATTTT. This translates into CASSLAGSGTDTQYF. Full variable domain (remainder filled in from reference TRBV5-1 and TRBJ2-3): KAGVTQTPRYLIKTRGQQVTLSCSPISGHRSVSWYQQTPGQGLQFLFEYFSETQRNKGNFPGRFSGRQFSNSRSEMNVSTLELGDSALYLCASSLAGSGTDTQYFGPGTRLTVL.